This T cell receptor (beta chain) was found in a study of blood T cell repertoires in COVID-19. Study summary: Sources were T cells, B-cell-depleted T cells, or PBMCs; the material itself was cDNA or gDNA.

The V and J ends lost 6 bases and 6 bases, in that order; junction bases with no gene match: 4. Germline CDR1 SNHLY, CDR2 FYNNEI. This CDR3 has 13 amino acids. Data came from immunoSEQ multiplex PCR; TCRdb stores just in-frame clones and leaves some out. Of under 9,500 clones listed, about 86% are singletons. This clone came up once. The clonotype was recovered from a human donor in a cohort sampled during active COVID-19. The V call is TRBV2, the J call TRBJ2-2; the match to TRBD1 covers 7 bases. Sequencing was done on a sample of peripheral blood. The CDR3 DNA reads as TGTGCCAGCAGGCGACAGGGTGCCGGGGAGCTGTTTTTT. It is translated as CASRRQGAGELFF.